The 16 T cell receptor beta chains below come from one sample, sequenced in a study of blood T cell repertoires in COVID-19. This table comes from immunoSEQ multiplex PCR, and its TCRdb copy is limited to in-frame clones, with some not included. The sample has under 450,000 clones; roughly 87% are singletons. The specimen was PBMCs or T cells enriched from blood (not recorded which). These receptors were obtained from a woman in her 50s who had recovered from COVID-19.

For the CDR3, the DNA is TGTGCCAGCAGTTACTCAGGGTCTATTGCGGGAAAACTGTTTTTT. This gives the protein CASSYSGSIAGKLFF. The chain uses TRBV6-5 and TRBJ1-4, with D unclear. The V gene's germline CDR1 is MNHEY and CDR2 SVGAGI. This CDR3 region has 15 residues. Trimming took 0 bases from V and 10 from J, leaving 15 bases between them.

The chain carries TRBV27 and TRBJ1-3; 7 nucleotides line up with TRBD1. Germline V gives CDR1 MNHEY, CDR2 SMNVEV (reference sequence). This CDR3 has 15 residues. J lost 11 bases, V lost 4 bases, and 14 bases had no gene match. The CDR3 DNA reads TGTGCCAGCAGTTCCTACGCCGGGACAGCCGCCGCCATATATTTT. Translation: CASSSYAGTAAAIYF.

DNA of the CDR3: TGTGCCAGCAGACATTTCACGAACACAGATACGCAGTATTTT. Its translation: CASRHFTNTDTQYF. This rearrangement joins TRBV6-5 to TRBJ2-3; D gene uncertain. V was clipped by 6 bases and J by 2 bases, with 12 bases between them. The CDR3 has 14 residues. The germline CDR1 and CDR2 sequences are MNHEY and SVGAGI.

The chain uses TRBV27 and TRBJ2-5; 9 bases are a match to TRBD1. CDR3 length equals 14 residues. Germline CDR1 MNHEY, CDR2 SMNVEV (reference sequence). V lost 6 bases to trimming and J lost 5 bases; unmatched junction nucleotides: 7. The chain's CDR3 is CASSRDRERETQYF. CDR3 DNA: TGTGCCAGCAGCCGGGACAGGGAACGCGAGACCCAGTACTTC.

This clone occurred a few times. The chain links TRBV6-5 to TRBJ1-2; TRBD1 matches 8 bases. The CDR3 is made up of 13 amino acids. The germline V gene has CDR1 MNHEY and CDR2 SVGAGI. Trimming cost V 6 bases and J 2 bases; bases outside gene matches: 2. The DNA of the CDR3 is TGTGCCAGCAGCCGGGACAGGAACTATGGCTACACCTTC. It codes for CASSRDRNYGYTF.

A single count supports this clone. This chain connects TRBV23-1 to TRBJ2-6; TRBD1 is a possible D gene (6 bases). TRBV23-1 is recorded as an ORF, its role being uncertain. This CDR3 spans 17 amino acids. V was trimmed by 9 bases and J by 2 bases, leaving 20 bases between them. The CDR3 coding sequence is TGCGCCAGGAATAGGGACATGGGTAATCCTGGGGCCAACGTCCTGACTTTC. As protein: CARNRDMGNPGANVLTF.

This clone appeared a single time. The DNA for the CDR3 is TGCGCCAGCAGCCAGGACCCTTTGGGGGGTTTGGGAACTAATGAAAAACTGTTTTTT. Its protein product is CASSQDPLGGLGTNEKLFF. The chain is built from TRBV4-1 and TRBJ1-4, with D possibly matching TRBD1 (5 bases). The CDR3 is made up of 19 amino acids. Germline CDR1 reads MGHRA; CDR2 reads YSYEKL. Trimming removed 3 bases at V and 1 base at J, with 21 bases between.

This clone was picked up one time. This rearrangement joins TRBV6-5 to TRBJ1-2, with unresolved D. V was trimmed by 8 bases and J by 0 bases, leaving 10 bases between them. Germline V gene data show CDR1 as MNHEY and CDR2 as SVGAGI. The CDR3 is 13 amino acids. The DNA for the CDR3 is TGTGCCAGCCGGGAGGCCCCTAACTATGGCTACACCTTC. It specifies CASREAPNYGYTF.

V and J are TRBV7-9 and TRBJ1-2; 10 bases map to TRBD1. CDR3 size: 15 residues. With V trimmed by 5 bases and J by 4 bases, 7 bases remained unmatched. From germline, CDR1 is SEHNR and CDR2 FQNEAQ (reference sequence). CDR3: CASSQSGTGAYGYTF. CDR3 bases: TGTGCCAGCAGCCAATCCGGGACAGGGGCCTATGGCTACACCTTC.

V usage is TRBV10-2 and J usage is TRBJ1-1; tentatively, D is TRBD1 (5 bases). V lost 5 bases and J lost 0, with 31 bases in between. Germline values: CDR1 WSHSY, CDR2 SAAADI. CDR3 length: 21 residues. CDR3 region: CASSTPRRANKNSYMNTEAFF. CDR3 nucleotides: TGCGCCAGCAGTACCCCGCGCAGGGCCAACAAGAACTCATATATGAACACTGAAGCTTTCTTT.

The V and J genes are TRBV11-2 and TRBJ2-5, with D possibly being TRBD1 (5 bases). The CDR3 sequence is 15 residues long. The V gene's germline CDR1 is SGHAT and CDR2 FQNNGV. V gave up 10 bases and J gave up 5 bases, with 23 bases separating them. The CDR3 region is CATDVGQNGRETQYF. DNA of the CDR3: TGTGCCACGGACGTCGGACAAAACGGCCGCGAGACCCAGTACTTC.

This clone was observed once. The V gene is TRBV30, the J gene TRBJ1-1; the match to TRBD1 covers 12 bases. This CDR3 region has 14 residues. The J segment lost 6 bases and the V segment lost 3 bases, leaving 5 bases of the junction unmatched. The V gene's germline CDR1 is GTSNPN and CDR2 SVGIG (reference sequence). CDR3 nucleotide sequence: TGTGCCTGGAGGGGACAGGGGGCGGTCGCTGAAGCTTTCTTT. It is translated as CAWRGQGAVAEAFF.

CDR3 sequence (DNA): TGTGCCAGCAGCTTATGGATCACCCCCAGGGCCGGGGAGCTGTTTTTT. As protein: CASSLWITPRAGELFF. The chain recombines TRBV7-2 with TRBJ2-2; TRBD1 might be the D (5 bases). The V gene lost 2 bases and the J gene lost 6 bases, with 16 bases spanning the gap. In germline, CDR1 is SGHTA, CDR2 FQGNSA. CDR3 length equals 16 residues.

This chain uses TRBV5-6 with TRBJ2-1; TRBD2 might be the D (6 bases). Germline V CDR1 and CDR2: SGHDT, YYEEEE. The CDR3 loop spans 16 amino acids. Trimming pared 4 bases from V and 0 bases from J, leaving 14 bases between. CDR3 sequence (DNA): TGTGCCAGCAGCCCCCGCGGGGTCAGCTCCTACAATGAGCAGTTCTTC. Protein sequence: CASSPRGVSSYNEQFF.

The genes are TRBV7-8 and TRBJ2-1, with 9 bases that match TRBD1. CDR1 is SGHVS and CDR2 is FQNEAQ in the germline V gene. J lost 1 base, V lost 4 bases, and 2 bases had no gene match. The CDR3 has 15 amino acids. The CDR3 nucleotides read TGTGCCAGCAGCTACGGACAGGGGTCCTACAATGAGCAGTTCTTC. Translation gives CASSYGQGSYNEQFF. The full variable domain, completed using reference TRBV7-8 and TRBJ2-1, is GAGVSQSPRYKVAKRGQDVALRCDPISGHVSLFWYQQALGQGPEFLTYFQNEAQLDKSGLPSDRFFAERPEGSVSTLKIQRTQQEDSAVYLCASSYGQGSYNEQFFGPGTRLTVL.

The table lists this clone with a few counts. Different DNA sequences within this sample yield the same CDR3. CDR3 amino acids: CASSLGQGNTIYF. Written as DNA, the CDR3 is TGCGCCAGCAGCTTGGGACAGGGAAACACCATATATTTT. This rearrangement joins TRBV5-1 to TRBJ1-3; TRBD1 is a possible D gene (5 bases). This CDR3 is built from 13 residues. Trimming took 0 bases from V and 4 from J, leaving 5 bases between them. Germline V lookup: CDR1 SGHRS, CDR2 YFSETQ.